The 13 T cell receptor beta chains below come from one sample, sequenced in a study of blood T cell repertoires in COVID-19. The repertoire was sequenced with immunoSEQ multiplex PCR; TCRdb's copy has only in-frame clones and lacks some. The table lists hundreds of thousands of clones, about four fifths of them singletons, with 5% in the top ten. The specimen sequenced was PBMCs or T cells enriched from blood (not recorded which). These receptors were obtained from a man aged 35 to 55 who had been exposed to COVID-19.

J is TRBJ2-3 and V is TRBV5-1, with TRBD2 as a possible D gene (5 bases). Trimming left V 5 bases short and J 3 bases short, with 16 bases between. This CDR3 is 15 amino acids long. CDR1 is SGHRS, CDR2 YFSETQ, per germline. Here the CDR3 reads CASRSRADGTDTQYF. The DNA of the CDR3 is TGCGCCAGCAGGTCGCGGGCGGACGGAACAGATACGCAGTATTTT.

This clone was found once. This chain uses TRBV4-1 with TRBJ1-4; 7 bases map to TRBD1. The J segment lost 5 bases and the V segment lost 6 bases, leaving 6 bases of the junction unmatched. Germline-derived CDR1 and CDR2 are MGHRA and YSYEKL. The CDR3 extends over 14 amino acids. The CDR3 sequence is CASSLQGRNEKLFF. CDR3 DNA sequence: TGCGCCAGCAGTCTACAGGGGCGCAATGAAAAACTGTTTTTT.

This sequence joins TRBV19 and TRBJ2-7; 14 bases are shared with TRBD2. Germline V gene data show CDR1 as LNHDA and CDR2 as SQIVND (reference sequence). The CDR3 loop spans 20 amino acids. Trimming took 3 bases from V and 2 from J; bases not matched to a gene: 15. DNA of the CDR3: TGTGCCAGTAGTATGGGACTAGCGGGAGTAAAAGGGCGGCGGGCCTACGAGCAGTACTTC. Residues: CASSMGLAGVKGRRAYEQYF.

The CDR3 is CSAYTGRTDTQYF. The CDR3 nucleotides read TGCAGCGCGTACACAGGGCGCACAGATACGCAGTATTTT. The chain uses TRBV29-1 and TRBJ2-3; D is possibly TRBD1 (6 bases). From germline, CDR1 is SQVTM and CDR2 ANQGSEA. Trimming left V 7 bases short and J 1 base short, with 12 bases between. This CDR3 has 13 amino acids.

This chain connects TRBV5-5 to TRBJ2-6; D might be TRBD1 (5 bases). Trimming cost V 0 bases and J 4 bases, with 11 bases left between them. The length of the CDR3 is 16 residues. The germline gives CDR1 SGHKS, CDR2 YYEKEE (reference sequence). CDR3 sequence: CASSLARDFGANVLTF. DNA of the CDR3: TGTGCCAGCAGCTTGGCCAGGGATTTCGGGGCCAACGTCCTGACTTTC.

As for this clone: Within the sample, other DNA sequences also encode this same CDR3. CDR3: CAWSVGQGYGYTF. As DNA, the CDR3 is TGTGCCTGGAGTGTTGGACAGGGCTATGGCTACACCTTC. This chain joins TRBV30 and TRBJ1-2, with 8 bases matching TRBD1. V was clipped by 0 bases and J by 4 bases; unmatched bases: 1. This CDR3 is built from 13 residues. Germline V gene data show CDR1 as GTSNPN and CDR2 as SVGIG (reference sequence).

This clone was picked up one time. The gene calls are TRBV30 and TRBJ2-3; 9 bases line up with TRBD2. The CDR3 covers 16 residues. J gave up 2 bases and V 4 bases, and 10 bases lay outside the gene matches. Germline CDR1 GTSNPN, CDR2 SVGIG (reference sequence). The CDR3 is CAWTLAGARDTDTQYF. Written as DNA, the CDR3 is TGTGCCTGGACCTTAGCGGGAGCTCGAGACACAGATACGCAGTATTTT.

The rearrangement uses TRBV25-1 and TRBJ2-7; 9 positions match TRBD2. J lost 3 bases, V lost 6 bases, and 6 bases had no gene match. CDR3 length equals 14 residues. Germline CDR1 and CDR2: MGHDK and SYGVNS. The CDR3 is CASRGIAGDYEQYF. As DNA, the CDR3 is TGTGCCAGCAGGGGCATAGCGGGGGACTACGAGCAGTACTTC.

J is TRBJ1-2 and V is TRBV19; 9 nucleotides align to TRBD1. J gave up 6 bases and V 10 bases, and 12 bases lay outside the gene matches. Germline V lookup: CDR1 LNHDA, CDR2 SQIVND (reference sequence). The CDR3 has 14 amino acids. CDR3: CATRTGTGFDGYTF. The CDR3 DNA sequence: TGTGCCACCAGAACCGGGACAGGGTTTGATGGCTACACCTTC.

The V call is TRBV10-3, the J call TRBJ2-7; TRBD2 agrees at 8 bases. Looked up from germline, CDR1 is ENHRY and CDR2 is SYGVKD. This CDR3 has 14 residues. Trimming at V came to 4 bases and at J to 6 bases, leaving 8 bases not matched to a gene. CDR3 loop: CAISAVAGKIEQYF. The CDR3 coding sequence is TGTGCCATCAGTGCGGTAGCGGGAAAGATCGAGCAGTACTTC.

This clone appeared a single time. This sequence joins TRBV20-1 and TRBJ2-2; perhaps TRBD1 as D (7 bases). Trimming pared 3 bases from V and 1 base from J, leaving 15 bases between. The germline V gene has CDR1 DFQATT and CDR2 SNEGSKA (reference sequence). The CDR3 spans 16 residues. The CDR3 region has the DNA TGCAGTGCTAGTCTCGCAGGGGGGAAGAACACCGGGGAGCTGTTTTTT. Protein: CSASLAGGKNTGELFF.

The V and J genes are TRBV27 and TRBJ2-7; the D gene is possibly TRBD1 (5 bases). The germline gives CDR1 MNHEY, CDR2 SMNVEV (reference sequence). The CDR3 totals 10 residues. The CDR3 coding sequence is TGTGTAGTGGGGCTCTACGAGCAGTACTTC. This sequence encodes CVVGLYEQYF.

The chain uses TRBV2 and TRBJ1-2, with D perhaps TRBD1 (5 bases). CDR1 and CDR2 from the germline V gene are SNHLY and FYNNEI. The V end lost 6 bases, the J end lost 0 bases, and 11 bases lay between the germline ends. The CDR3 sequence is 14 residues long. CDR3 loop: CASRDSPTNYGYTF. CDR3 DNA: TGTGCCAGCAGAGACAGTCCTACTAACTATGGCTACACCTTC. Based on the CDR3 plus reference TRBV2 and TRBJ1-2, the full variable domain is EPEVTQTPSHQVTQMGQEVILRCVPISNHLYFYWYRQILGQKVEFLVSFYNNEISEKSEIFDDQFSVERPDGSNFTLKIRSTKLEDSAMYFCASRDSPTNYGYTFGSGTRLTVV.